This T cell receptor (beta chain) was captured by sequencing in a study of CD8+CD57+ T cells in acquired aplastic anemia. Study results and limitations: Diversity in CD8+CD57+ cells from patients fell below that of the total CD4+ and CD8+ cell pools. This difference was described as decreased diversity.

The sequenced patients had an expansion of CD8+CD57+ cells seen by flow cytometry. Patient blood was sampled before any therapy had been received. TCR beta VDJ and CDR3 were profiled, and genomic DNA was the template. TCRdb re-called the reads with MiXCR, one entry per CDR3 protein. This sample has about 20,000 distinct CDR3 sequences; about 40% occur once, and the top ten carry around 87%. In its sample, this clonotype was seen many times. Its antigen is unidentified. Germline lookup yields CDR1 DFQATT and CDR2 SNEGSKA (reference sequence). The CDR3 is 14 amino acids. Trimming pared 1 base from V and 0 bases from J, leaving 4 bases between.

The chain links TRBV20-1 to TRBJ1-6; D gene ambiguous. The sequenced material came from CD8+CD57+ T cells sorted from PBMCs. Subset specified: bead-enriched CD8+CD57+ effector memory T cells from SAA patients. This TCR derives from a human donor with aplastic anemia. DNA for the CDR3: TGCAGTGCTAGAGTCTACTCCTATAATTCACCCCTCCACTTT. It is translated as CSARVYSYNSPLHF.